The 7 T cell receptor beta chains listed next were all sequenced from one sample in a study of cytomegalovirus exposure and HLA in healthy donors (dated by TCRdb to between 2016 and 2019). The method was the immunoSEQ multiplex PCR assay. The multiplex PCR relied on a mix of 60 forward primers for TCR Vbeta segments and 13 reverse primers for TCR Jbeta segments. Not all clones reach the TCRdb copy of this immuneACCESS table, which keeps in-frame sequences only. Checked studies attribute under half of the gap to unresolved V genes and leave the rest unexplained. The sample has some 200,000 clones on record, approximately 70% of them singletons. 2.6% of the sample is held by the ten biggest clonotypes. The sequenced material came from PBMCs. The receptors stem from a man aged 40-50 years in good health and CMV-seropositive.

The chain links TRBV2 to TRBJ1-4; a weak D match, TRBD1 (6 bases). V was cut by 1 base and J by 3 bases, with 9 bases left in between. The germline CDR1 and CDR2 sequences are SNHLY and FYNNEI. CDR3 length: 15 residues. The CDR3 DNA is TGTGCCAGCAGTGAAGTGGGGGCACCTAATGAAAAACTGTTTTTT. Translating it yields CASSEVGAPNEKLFF.

V usage is TRBV19 and J usage is TRBJ2-3, with 12 bases matching TRBD2. The V segment lost 5 bases and the J segment 3 bases; nucleotides outside the gene matches: 6. The germline V gene has CDR1 LNHDA and CDR2 SQIVND (reference sequence). The CDR3 runs to 16 residues. The CDR3 region has the DNA TGTGCCAGTAGTGTTCTAGCGGGGGGGCAAACAGATACGCAGTATTTT. It codes for CASSVLAGGQTDTQYF.

This rearrangement joins TRBV6-6 to TRBJ1-3; unclear D gene. The CDR3 is 14 residues long. The V gene's germline CDR1 is MNHNY and CDR2 SVGAGI (reference sequence). The V end lost 4 bases, the J end lost 6 bases, and 13 bases lay between the germline ends. In nucleotides, the CDR3 is TGTGCCAGCAGTTCAACGGGGTACGAAAACACCATATATTTT. Encoded protein: CASSSTGYENTIYF.

This clone was observed a few times. Other DNA sequences within the sample encode an identical CDR3. This sequence joins TRBV6-1 and TRBJ2-7; 7 bases map to TRBD1. The CDR3 covers 11 residues. The ends lost 5 bases at V and 9 bases at J; junction bases unmatched: 4. CDR1 is MNHNS and CDR2 is SASEGT in the germline V gene. The CDR3 sequence: CASSTRQGQYF. The DNA of the CDR3 is TGTGCCAGCAGTACCAGACAGGGGCAGTACTTC.

The V call is TRBV29-1, the J call TRBJ2-7, with 11 bases fitting TRBD1. The CDR3 contains 15 residues. J was trimmed by 0 bases and V by 4 bases; bases with no gene match: 5. In germline, CDR1 is SQVTM, CDR2 ANQGSEA. The CDR3: CSVAGGTGGSYEQYF. The DNA of the CDR3 is TGCAGCGTTGCAGGCGGGACAGGGGGCTCCTACGAGCAGTACTTC.

DNA of the CDR3: TGTGCCAGCACTCTCACACCGGGGGTAGATGGCTACACCTTC. Residues: CASTLTPGVDGYTF. The V call is TRBV2, the J call TRBJ1-2; TRBD1 is a possible D gene (5 bases). The germline gives CDR1 SNHLY, CDR2 FYNNEI. Trimming removed 7 bases from V and 6 bases from J, with 18 bases in between. CDR3 length: 14 residues.

There are a few counts of this clone. The chain links TRBV29-1 to TRBJ1-1; TRBD1 aligns across 8 bases. Unmatched junction bases numbered 5, after V lost 1 base and J lost 4 bases. There are 14 residues in the CDR3. Germline V CDR1 and CDR2: SQVTM, ANQGSEA. CDR3: CSVEGTGLGTEAFF. The CDR3 bases are TGCAGCGTTGAAGGGACAGGGTTGGGCACTGAAGCTTTCTTT.